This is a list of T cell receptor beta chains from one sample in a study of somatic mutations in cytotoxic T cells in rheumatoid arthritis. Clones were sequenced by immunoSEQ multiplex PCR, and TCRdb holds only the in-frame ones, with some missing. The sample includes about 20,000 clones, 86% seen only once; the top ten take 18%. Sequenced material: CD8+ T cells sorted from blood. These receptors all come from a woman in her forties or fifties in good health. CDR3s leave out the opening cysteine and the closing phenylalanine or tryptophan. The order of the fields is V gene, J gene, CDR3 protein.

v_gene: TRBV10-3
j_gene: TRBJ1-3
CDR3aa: AIRDGGNTIY

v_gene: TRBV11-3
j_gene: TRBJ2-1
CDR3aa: ASSSPGQGHNEQF

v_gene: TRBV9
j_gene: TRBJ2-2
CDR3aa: ASSVVNAGELF

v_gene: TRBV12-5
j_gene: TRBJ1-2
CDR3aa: ASGLVQQRDYGYT

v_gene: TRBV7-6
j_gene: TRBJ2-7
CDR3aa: ASSLGGLAGVPTEQY

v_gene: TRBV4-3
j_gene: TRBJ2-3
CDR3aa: ASSQDEWGLETSDTDTQY

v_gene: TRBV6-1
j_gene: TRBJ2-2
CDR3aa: ASRVMGGAGELF

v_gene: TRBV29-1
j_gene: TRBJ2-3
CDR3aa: SVEEMVPAGGLGDTQY

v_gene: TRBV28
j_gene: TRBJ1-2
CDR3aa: ASSPMLYGYT

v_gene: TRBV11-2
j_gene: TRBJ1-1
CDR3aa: ASSLTAVGHTEAF

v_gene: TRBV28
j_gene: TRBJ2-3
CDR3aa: ASMGAEPRDTQY

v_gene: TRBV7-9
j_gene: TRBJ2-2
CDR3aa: AKDRELF

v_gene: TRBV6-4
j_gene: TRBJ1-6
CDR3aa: ASSARDNSPLH

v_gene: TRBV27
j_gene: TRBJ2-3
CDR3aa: ASSLTSGGGRSSTDTQY

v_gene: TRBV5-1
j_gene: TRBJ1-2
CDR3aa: ASSDRGRSYGYT

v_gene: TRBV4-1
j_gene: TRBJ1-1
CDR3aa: ASSPQGAYTEAF

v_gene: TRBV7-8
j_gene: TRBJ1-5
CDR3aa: ASSPTGEVGQPQH

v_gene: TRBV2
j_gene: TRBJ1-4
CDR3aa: ASSVGVFQKLF

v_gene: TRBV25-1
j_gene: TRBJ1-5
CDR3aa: ASSGGYSNQPQH

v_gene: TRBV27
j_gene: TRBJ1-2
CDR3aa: ASSLYGTGGASYYGYT

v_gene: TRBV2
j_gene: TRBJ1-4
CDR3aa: ASLPLGGMANEKLF

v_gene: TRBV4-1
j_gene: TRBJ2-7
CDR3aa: ASSQHDRGSGGEQY

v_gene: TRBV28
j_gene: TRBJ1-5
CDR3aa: ASSLWGQGVEPQH

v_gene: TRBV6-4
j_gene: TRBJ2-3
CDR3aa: ASSDGAGGWDTQY

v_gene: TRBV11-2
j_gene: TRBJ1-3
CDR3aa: ASSTLGRGNTIY

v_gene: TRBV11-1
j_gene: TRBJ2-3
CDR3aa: ASSWGLAGDTDTQY

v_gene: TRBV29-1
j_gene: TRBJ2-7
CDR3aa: SVEGGGESYEQY

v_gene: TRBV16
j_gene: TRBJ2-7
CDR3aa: ASSPDRGVY

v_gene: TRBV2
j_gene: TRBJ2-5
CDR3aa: ASAGSNMETQY

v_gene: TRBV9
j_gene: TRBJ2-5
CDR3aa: ASSPSGRTQY

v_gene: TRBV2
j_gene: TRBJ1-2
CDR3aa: ASLGTGPFYGYT

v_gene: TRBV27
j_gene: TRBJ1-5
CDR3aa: ASRQGNSNQPQH

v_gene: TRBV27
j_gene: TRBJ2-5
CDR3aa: ASSMGGRPQETQY

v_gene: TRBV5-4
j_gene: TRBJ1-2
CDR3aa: ASSLEGEVYGYT

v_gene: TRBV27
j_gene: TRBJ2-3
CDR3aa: ASSLGQFGGDTQY

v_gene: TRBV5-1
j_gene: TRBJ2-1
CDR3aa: ASGRGYRGQILEQF

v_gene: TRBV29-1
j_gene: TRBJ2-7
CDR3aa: SVVTIDSYEQY

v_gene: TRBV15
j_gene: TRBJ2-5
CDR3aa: ATSTRDSQETQY

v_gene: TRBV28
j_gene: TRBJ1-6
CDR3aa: ASRAPGQGNSPLH

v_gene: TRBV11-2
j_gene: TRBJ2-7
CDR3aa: ASSSLQVLYEQY

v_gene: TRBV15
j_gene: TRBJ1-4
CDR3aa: ATSRDRASAEKLF

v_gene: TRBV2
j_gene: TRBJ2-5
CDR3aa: ASSSGRAQY

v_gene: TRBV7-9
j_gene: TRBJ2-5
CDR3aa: ASSFGRQIQETQY

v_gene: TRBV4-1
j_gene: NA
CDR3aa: ASSQHDRGSGGEQY

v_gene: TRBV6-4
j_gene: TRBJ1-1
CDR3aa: ASSDGRGGTEAF